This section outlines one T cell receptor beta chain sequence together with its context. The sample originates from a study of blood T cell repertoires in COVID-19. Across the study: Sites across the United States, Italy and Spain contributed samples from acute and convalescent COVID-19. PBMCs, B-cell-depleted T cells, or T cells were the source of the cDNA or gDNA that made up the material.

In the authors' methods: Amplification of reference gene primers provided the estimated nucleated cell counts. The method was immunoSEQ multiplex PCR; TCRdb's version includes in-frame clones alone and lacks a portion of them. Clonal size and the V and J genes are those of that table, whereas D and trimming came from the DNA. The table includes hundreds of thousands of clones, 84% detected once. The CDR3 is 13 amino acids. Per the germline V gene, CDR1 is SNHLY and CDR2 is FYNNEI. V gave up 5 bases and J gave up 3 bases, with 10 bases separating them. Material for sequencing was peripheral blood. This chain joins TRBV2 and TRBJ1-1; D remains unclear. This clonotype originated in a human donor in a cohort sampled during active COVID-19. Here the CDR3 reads CASSKTLDTEAFF. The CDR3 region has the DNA TGTGCCAGCAGTAAGACATTGGACACTGAAGCTTTCTTT. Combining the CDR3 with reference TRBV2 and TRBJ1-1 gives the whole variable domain EPEVTQTPSHQVTQMGQEVILRCVPISNHLYFYWYRQILGQKVEFLVSFYNNEISEKSEIFDDQFSVERPDGSNFTLKIRSTKLEDSAMYFCASSKTLDTEAFFGQGTRLTVV.